The present T cell receptor (beta chain) was sequenced within a study of shared clonotypes between healthy human individuals. The V and J ends lost 6 bases and 3 bases, in that order; junction bases with no gene match: 8. Germline-derived CDR1 and CDR2 are SGHRS and YFSETQ. This CDR3 is built from 15 residues. Only one count was recorded for this clone. Over several immunoSEQ plates, each subset's genomic DNA was distributed in even portions. Data came from immunoSEQ multiplex PCR; TCRdb stores just in-frame clones and leaves some out. This sample has a few million clones; about 92% occur once, and the top ten carry about 0.13%.

The source of this sequence is a man aged 18 to 29 in good health. The sequenced sample was naive CD4+ T cells sorted from blood. Subset in this sample: CD45RA+ positively selected. V and J are TRBV5-1 and TRBJ2-1; 8 positions agree with TRBD2. CDR3 amino acids: CASTRAGELYNEQFF. The CDR3 DNA follows: TGCGCCAGCACCCGAGCGGGGGAGCTCTACAATGAGCAGTTCTTC.